Listed below are T cell receptor beta chains from one sample, sequenced in a study of a mutant IDH1 vaccine in newly diagnosed glioma. Produced via immunoSEQ multiplex PCR; TCRdb's table is partial and in-frame only. The sample includes 45,000 to 55,000 clones, 78% seen only once; the top ten take approximately 1.8%. Their antigen targets remain unknown. The material was PBMCs, obtained from a glioma patient whose treatment included an IDH1 peptide vaccine. The receptor set was obtained from a woman in her 40s with glioma. Both conserved end residues are part of each CDR3. D genes are given only for firm matches. Clone size is stated in some rows and not others, as once, few, many or a class when expanded.

cdr3_nt: TGCAGCGTTGGAGAGGATAGCAATCAGCCCCAGCATTTT; cdr3_aa: CSVGEDSNQPQHF; d_call: NA; clone_size: NA; j_call: TRBJ1-5; v_call: TRBV29-1
cdr3_nt: TGTGCCAGCGGTTTCCAAGAGACCCAGTACTTC; cdr3_aa: CASGFQETQYF; d_call: NA; clone_size: NA; j_call: TRBJ2-5; v_call: TRBV6-5
cdr3_nt: TGTGCCAGCAGCCTGGACGGGAACACCGGGGAGCTGTTTTTT; cdr3_aa: CASSLDGNTGELFF; d_call: NA; clone_size: once; j_call: TRBJ2-2; v_call: TRBV7-9
cdr3_nt: TGTGCCAGCAGCGTAGTCATGGCTCCCGGGGAGCTGTTTTTT; cdr3_aa: CASSVVMAPGELFF; d_call: NA; clone_size: NA; j_call: TRBJ2-2; v_call: TRBV9
cdr3_nt: TGCAGCGTTGCAACGAGTAACTATGGCTACACCTTC; cdr3_aa: CSVATSNYGYTF; d_call: NA; clone_size: once; j_call: TRBJ1-2; v_call: TRBV29-1
cdr3_nt: TGCGCCAGCAGCTTGTCCCCCGCCGAGACCCAGTACTTC; cdr3_aa: CASSLSPAETQYF; d_call: NA; clone_size: NA; j_call: TRBJ2-5; v_call: TRBV5-1
cdr3_nt: TGTGCCAGCACCGAGGTAAGCTCCTACGAGCAGTACTTC; cdr3_aa: CASTEVSSYEQYF; d_call: NA; clone_size: NA; j_call: TRBJ2-7; v_call: TRBV6-6
cdr3_nt: TGCGCCAGCAGCTTACAGGGGGTGGATCAGCCCCAGCATTTT; cdr3_aa: CASSLQGVDQPQHF; d_call: TRBD1; clone_size: once; j_call: TRBJ1-5; v_call: TRBV5-1
cdr3_nt: TGTGCCAGCAGTTACGTGGGACACTACACAGATACGCAGTATTTT; cdr3_aa: CASSYVGHYTDTQYF; d_call: NA; clone_size: NA; j_call: TRBJ2-3; v_call: TRBV6-6
cdr3_nt: TGTGCCAGCAGCCTGGGGGTGAAGGGGCGGGGTGAGCAGTACTTC; cdr3_aa: CASSLGVKGRGEQYF; d_call: NA; clone_size: NA; j_call: TRBJ2-7; v_call: TRBV5-4
cdr3_nt: TGTGCCTGGAGTAGGCGGAGGGGACCTCTTTACAATGAGCAGTTCTTC; cdr3_aa: CAWSRRRGPLYNEQFF; d_call: NA; clone_size: NA; j_call: TRBJ2-1; v_call: TRBV30
cdr3_nt: TGTGCCAGCAGCTTAATTGGCACAGATACGCAGTATTTT; cdr3_aa: CASSLIGTDTQYF; d_call: NA; clone_size: NA; j_call: TRBJ2-3; v_call: TRBV7-2
cdr3_nt: TGTGCCAGCAGCTCCGGTGGGGGGGCGTTCGATGAGCAGTTCTTC; cdr3_aa: CASSSGGGAFDEQFF; d_call: NA; clone_size: NA; j_call: TRBJ2-1; v_call: TRBV7-2
cdr3_nt: TGTGCCAGCAGTCCAGACAGGGGGCTATCCTACGAGCAGTACTTC; cdr3_aa: CASSPDRGLSYEQYF; d_call: TRBD1; clone_size: NA; j_call: TRBJ2-7; v_call: TRBV27
cdr3_nt: TGTGCCTGGAGACAGTACTACAATGAGCAGTTCTTC; cdr3_aa: CAWRQYYNEQFF; d_call: NA; clone_size: NA; j_call: TRBJ2-1; v_call: TRBV30
cdr3_nt: TGTGCTAGTGGTTTGGGGCGACAGGCCGGCAATGAGCAGTTCTTC; cdr3_aa: CASGLGRQAGNEQFF; d_call: NA; clone_size: once; j_call: TRBJ2-1; v_call: TRBV12-5
cdr3_nt: TGTGCCAGCAGTGACCCCGAGGAGCGGGGGGCGTACCAAGAGACCCAGTACTTC; cdr3_aa: CASSDPEERGAYQETQYF; d_call: TRBD2; clone_size: NA; j_call: TRBJ2-5; v_call: TRBV6-4
cdr3_nt: TGTGCCAGCAGCCACCGCACGAATGGGTTAACGCCCCAGCATTTT; cdr3_aa: CASSHRTNGLTPQHF; d_call: NA; clone_size: NA; j_call: TRBJ1-5; v_call: TRBV21-1
cdr3_nt: TGTGCCATCAGTGAGGGGGCCTACGAGCAGTACTTC; cdr3_aa: CAISEGAYEQYF; d_call: NA; clone_size: once; j_call: TRBJ2-7; v_call: TRBV10-3
cdr3_nt: TGTGCCAGCAGCGTACAGGGCCAAGAGACCCAGTACTTC; cdr3_aa: CASSVQGQETQYF; d_call: NA; clone_size: NA; j_call: TRBJ2-5; v_call: TRBV9
cdr3_nt: TGTGCCATCAGTTTGGGACTTGGGAGAGATACGCAGTATTTT; cdr3_aa: CAISLGLGRDTQYF; d_call: NA; clone_size: NA; j_call: TRBJ2-3; v_call: TRBV10-3
cdr3_nt: TGTGCTAGCAGCCCATTCCTCAGGAGCGGGGGAGCTTTCTTT; cdr3_aa: CASSPFLRSGGAFF; d_call: NA; clone_size: NA; j_call: TRBJ1-1; v_call: TRBV7-7
cdr3_nt: TGTGCCAGCAGTTCCTTCGCAGGCACTGAAGCTTTCTTT; cdr3_aa: CASSSFAGTEAFF; d_call: NA; clone_size: NA; j_call: TRBJ1-1; v_call: TRBV6-1
cdr3_nt: TGTGCCAGCAGCTTACCAGTTCTGTCCTATGGCTACACCTTC; cdr3_aa: CASSLPVLSYGYTF; d_call: NA; clone_size: NA; j_call: TRBJ1-2; v_call: TRBV7-2
cdr3_nt: TGTGCCAGCAGCCCCAATCTGGCCAACGTCCTGACTTTC; cdr3_aa: CASSPNLANVLTF; d_call: NA; clone_size: NA; j_call: TRBJ2-6; v_call: TRBV7-8
cdr3_nt: TGTGCCAGCAGTTACGGGGGACAGTCCTACGAGCAGTACTTC; cdr3_aa: CASSYGGQSYEQYF; d_call: TRBD1; clone_size: NA; j_call: TRBJ2-7; v_call: TRBV6-5
cdr3_nt: TGTGCCAGCAGCTTAGCCAGGTCCGGCTACGAGCAGTACTTC; cdr3_aa: CASSLARSGYEQYF; d_call: NA; clone_size: NA; j_call: TRBJ2-7; v_call: TRBV7-9
cdr3_nt: TGCGCCAGCAGCTTGGCAGGGGGACTAGCGGGGATTCAAGAGACCCAGTACTTC; cdr3_aa: CASSLAGGLAGIQETQYF; d_call: TRBD2; clone_size: NA; j_call: TRBJ2-5; v_call: TRBV5-1
cdr3_nt: TGTGCCATCAGTGATTCAGGTGGGGGGGCTGAAGCTTTCTTT; cdr3_aa: CAISDSGGGAEAFF; d_call: NA; clone_size: NA; j_call: TRBJ1-1; v_call: TRBV10-3
cdr3_nt: TGTGCCAGCAGCTTAGGGGAGTGGACAGGGCCCGAGCAGTACTTC; cdr3_aa: CASSLGEWTGPEQYF; d_call: TRBD1; clone_size: NA; j_call: TRBJ2-7; v_call: TRBV7-2
cdr3_nt: TGTGCCAACGGGGGGAGGGCCGATCAGCCCCAGCATTTT; cdr3_aa: CANGGRADQPQHF; d_call: NA; clone_size: NA; j_call: TRBJ1-5; v_call: TRBV6-4
cdr3_nt: TGCGCCAGCAGCTTGCGTATGGTTGGGTCCGGCGAGACCCAGTACTTC; cdr3_aa: CASSLRMVGSGETQYF; d_call: NA; clone_size: once; j_call: TRBJ2-5; v_call: TRBV5-1
cdr3_nt: TGTGCCAGCAGCGCCGGACAGAGGAGCTCCTACAATGAGCAGTTCTTC; cdr3_aa: CASSAGQRSSYNEQFF; d_call: NA; clone_size: NA; j_call: TRBJ2-1; v_call: TRBV7-9
cdr3_nt: TGTGCCAGCAGCGTAGACGGGGATTACACAGATACGCAGTATTTT; cdr3_aa: CASSVDGDYTDTQYF; d_call: NA; clone_size: NA; j_call: TRBJ2-3; v_call: TRBV9
cdr3_nt: TGTGCCATCAGTGATGGAGGTGGGGGGACCAATCAGCCCCAGCATTTT; cdr3_aa: CAISDGGGGTNQPQHF; d_call: NA; clone_size: NA; j_call: TRBJ1-5; v_call: TRBV10-3
cdr3_nt: TGTGCCAGCAGCTCTAATACGGGACAGAACTACAATGAGCAGTTCTTC; cdr3_aa: CASSSNTGQNYNEQFF; d_call: TRBD1; clone_size: NA; j_call: TRBJ2-1; v_call: TRBV7-2
cdr3_nt: TGTGCCAGCCGGTCTCCCTTATTTAGCAATCAGCCCCAGCATTTT; cdr3_aa: CASRSPLFSNQPQHF; d_call: NA; clone_size: NA; j_call: TRBJ1-5; v_call: TRBV2
cdr3_nt: TGCGCCAGCAGCTTGGCCGGAGGGGTGGCTGGAAACACCATATATTTT; cdr3_aa: CASSLAGGVAGNTIYF; d_call: NA; clone_size: NA; j_call: TRBJ1-3; v_call: TRBV5-1
cdr3_nt: TGTGCCAGCAGCTTGGTTTCTAGGCCAGATACGCAGTATTTT; cdr3_aa: CASSLVSRPDTQYF; d_call: NA; clone_size: NA; j_call: TRBJ2-3; v_call: TRBV5-6
cdr3_nt: TGCGCCAGCAGCGAGACGACAGGGGGTGTGACCTACGAGCAGTACTTC; cdr3_aa: CASSETTGGVTYEQYF; d_call: TRBD1; clone_size: NA; j_call: TRBJ2-7; v_call: TRBV5-1
cdr3_nt: TGTGCCTGGAGTCGCGGGACTGGAAACACCATATATTTT; cdr3_aa: CAWSRGTGNTIYF; d_call: NA; clone_size: NA; j_call: TRBJ1-3; v_call: TRBV30
cdr3_nt: TGTGCCAGCAGCTTGTTCGGAGTACACGGGGATAAACCCCAGCATTTT; cdr3_aa: CASSLFGVHGDKPQHF; d_call: NA; clone_size: NA; j_call: TRBJ1-5; v_call: TRBV5-6
cdr3_nt: TGCGCCAGCAGCTCGTCCCTGGGGGTTGGGACTGAAGCTTTCTTT; cdr3_aa: CASSSSLGVGTEAFF; d_call: NA; clone_size: NA; j_call: TRBJ1-1; v_call: TRBV5-1
cdr3_nt: TGTGCCAGCAGCCAAGGTCTTCCTGGGGCGGACGAGCAGTACTTC; cdr3_aa: CASSQGLPGADEQYF; d_call: NA; clone_size: NA; j_call: TRBJ2-7; v_call: TRBV14
cdr3_nt: TGTGCCAGCAGTGAAGCGGGACAGGGGAGCGAAAAACTGTTTTTT; cdr3_aa: CASSEAGQGSEKLFF; d_call: TRBD1; clone_size: NA; j_call: TRBJ1-4; v_call: TRBV6-1
cdr3_nt: TGTGCCAGCAGCCCCTCAGTTGGAAACACCATATATTTT; cdr3_aa: CASSPSVGNTIYF; d_call: NA; clone_size: once; j_call: TRBJ1-3; v_call: TRBV7-6
cdr3_nt: TGTGCCAGCAGCCTCCCGGGACCCCACACAGATACGCAGTATTTT; cdr3_aa: CASSLPGPHTDTQYF; d_call: NA; clone_size: NA; j_call: TRBJ2-3; v_call: TRBV25-1
cdr3_nt: TGTGCCAGCAGTGAACGGGCGGGGCATCTTAATTCACCCCTCCACTTT; cdr3_aa: CASSERAGHLNSPLHF; d_call: NA; clone_size: NA; j_call: TRBJ1-6; v_call: TRBV6-1
cdr3_nt: TGTGCCAGCAGCCCCGGGACAGGGCGGAACACTGAAGCTTTCTTT; cdr3_aa: CASSPGTGRNTEAFF; d_call: TRBD1; clone_size: NA; j_call: TRBJ1-1; v_call: TRBV7-6
cdr3_nt: TGTGCCAGCAGCTTAACCCGGGGAGAAGAGACCCAGTACTTC; cdr3_aa: CASSLTRGEETQYF; d_call: NA; clone_size: NA; j_call: TRBJ2-5; v_call: TRBV7-9
cdr3_nt: TGTGCCAGCAGGTCAATCAGGGGGCGCACTGAAGCTTTCTTT; cdr3_aa: CASRSIRGRTEAFF; d_call: TRBD1; clone_size: NA; j_call: TRBJ1-1; v_call: TRBV6-5
cdr3_nt: TGTGCCAGCAGCTTAGCGGGGGGCAGGGAAAAACTGTTTTTT; cdr3_aa: CASSLAGGREKLFF; d_call: NA; clone_size: NA; j_call: TRBJ1-4; v_call: TRBV13
cdr3_nt: TGTGCCAGCAGCAAAGCGAGAATGGAAAAACTGTTTTTT; cdr3_aa: CASSKARMEKLFF; d_call: NA; clone_size: few; j_call: TRBJ1-4; v_call: TRBV21-1
cdr3_nt: TGTGCCAGCAGTTCTCAGGGGTTAGAAGCTTTCTTT; cdr3_aa: CASSSQGLEAFF; d_call: NA; clone_size: NA; j_call: TRBJ1-1; v_call: TRBV6-5